Below, 23 T cell receptor beta chains from the same sample are listed, as sequenced in a study of CD8 T cells in Susac syndrome (dated by TCRdb to about 2019). Library creation used the immunoSEQ multiplex PCR assay. RNA was extracted with the RNeasy kit and roughly 0.5 to 1 ug was reverse transcribed using random hexamers. TCRdb ran its own pipeline on the public reads, namely fastp trimming at Q25 and MiXCR clone calling, and kept in-frame beta chains. Rows matching on CDR3 protein sequence are summarized as one entry with the most common DNA and genes. Present in this sample are some 260,000 distinct CDR3 sequences, roughly 84% of which were seen just once. The ten largest clones capture around 0.11% of the sample. The sample comprised CD8+ T cells from PBMCs. Receptor source: a human donor with multiple sclerosis.

The rearrangement joins TRBV20-1 to TRBJ2-1; D may correspond to TRBD1 or TRBD2 (5 bases each). The CDR3 length is 11 residues. Per germline, CDR1 DFQATT and CDR2 SNEGSKA (reference sequence). Trimming left V 3 bases short and J 9 bases short, with 9 bases between. This chain's CDR3 is CSASWGSEQFF. DNA of the CDR3: TGCAGTGCTAGTTGGGGGAGTGAGCAGTTCTTC.

This clonotype occurred once. The CDR3 DNA sequence: TGTGCCAGCAGTTTTTTGCGGGAGGGCCGCTACAATGAGCAGTTCTTC. This sequence encodes CASSFLREGRYNEQFF. The chain has TRBV12-3 or TRBV12-4 and TRBJ2-1; the match to TRBD2 covers 9 bases. CDR3 length: 16 residues. The ends lost 3 bases at V and 3 bases at J; junction bases unmatched: 6.

The chain combines TRBV28 with TRBJ2-7, with TRBD1 as a possible D gene (6 bases). There are 14 residues in the CDR3. Trimming shortened V by 6 bases and J by 2 bases, and 14 bases separated the two germline ends. Germline V gene lookup returns CDR1 MDHEN and CDR2 SYDVKM. CDR3 in amino acids: CASSLTGSPYEQYF. DNA of the CDR3: TGTGCCAGCAGCCTTACAGGGAGTCCCTACGAGCAGTACTTC.

This sequence joins TRBV7-9 and TRBJ1-2, with D perhaps TRBD1 (5 bases). The germline V and J ends were trimmed by 6 bases and 4 bases, with 21 bases remaining between them. Per the germline V gene, CDR1 is SEHNR and CDR2 is FQNEAQ (reference sequence). This CDR3 spans 16 amino acids. The CDR3 loop reads CASSSRNDRGSYGYTF. CDR3 nucleotides: TGTGCCAGCAGTTCGCGAAACGACCGGGGGAGCTATGGCTACACCTTC.

The genes are TRBV3-1 and TRBJ2-1, with TRBD2 identical over 10 bases. This CDR3 spans 16 amino acids. Germline V gene lookup returns CDR1 LGHDT and CDR2 YNNKEL (reference sequence). Trimming removed 0 bases from V and 7 bases from J; junction bases left unmatched: 6. The CDR3 region has the DNA TGTGCCAGCAGCCAAGAGGAACTAGCGGGATTAAATGAGCAGTTCTTC. It translates to CASSQEELAGLNEQFF.

The chain recombines TRBV30 with TRBJ2-1; 13 bases are a match to TRBD2. CDR3 size: 17 residues. J gave up 5 bases and V 1 base, and 8 bases lay outside the gene matches. In germline, CDR1 is GTSNPN, CDR2 SVGIG (reference sequence). The CDR3 protein is CAWSEELAGGNHNEQFF. The CDR3 region has the DNA TGTGCCTGGAGTGAAGAACTAGCGGGAGGGAACCACAATGAGCAGTTCTTC.

The V gene is TRBV2, the J gene TRBJ2-1; D may match TRBD1 or TRBD2 (5 bases each). The V end was cut by 0 bases, the J end by 4 bases, with 13 bases between. CDR3 size: 16 residues. From germline, CDR1 is SNHLY and CDR2 FYNNEI. Here the CDR3 DNA reads TGTGCCAGCAGTGAAGCTGGGGGTGAAGGATACAATGAGCAGTTCTTC. It is translated as CASSEAGGEGYNEQFF.

The chain has TRBV23-1 and TRBJ2-7, with a weak D call TRBD2 (6 bases). TRBV23-1 carries the ORF label, with uncertain function. This CDR3 is 14 amino acids long. Trimming left V 2 bases short and J 3 bases short, with 11 bases between. In nucleotides, the CDR3 is TGCGCCAGCAGTCAAGGAGGGAGGCACTACGAGCAGTACTTC. Translating gives CASSQGGRHYEQYF.

The chain carries TRBV27 and TRBJ1-2, with a weak D call TRBD1 (6 bases). V lost 2 bases and J lost 1, with 14 bases in between. CDR3 length: 16 residues. CDR1 is MNHEY, CDR2 SMNVEV, per germline (reference sequence). The CDR3, as DNA: TGTGCCAGCAGTTTAGTTCCGGACAGTCTTAACTATGGCTACACCTTC. Translation: CASSLVPDSLNYGYTF.

This clonotype was picked up one time. The genes are TRBV14 and TRBJ2-7, with D perhaps matching TRBD2 (5 bases). The CDR3 contains 12 residues. Germline V gene data show CDR1 as SGHDN and CDR2 as FVKESK. Trimming shortened V by 5 bases and J by 5 bases, and 10 bases separated the two germline ends. The CDR3 DNA reads TGTGCCAGCAGCTCCGGGGTGGACGAGCAGTACTTC. This gives the protein CASSSGVDEQYF.

The chain recombines TRBV15 with TRBJ2-4; TRBD2 aligns across 10 bases. This CDR3 spans 16 amino acids. Trimming cost V 5 bases and J 1 base; bases outside gene matches: 5. Germline V gene data show CDR1 as LNHNV and CDR2 as YYDKDF (reference sequence). CDR3 residues: CATSSLAGVAKNIQYF. DNA for the CDR3: TGTGCCACCAGCTCCCTAGCGGGAGTTGCCAAAAACATTCAGTACTTC. The full variable domain, with the rest looked up from reference TRBV15 and TRBJ2-4, is DAMVIQNPRYQVTQFGKPVTLSCSQTLNHNVMYWYQQKSSQAPKLLFHYYDKDFNNEADTPDNFQSRRPNTSFCFLDIRSPGLGDTAMYLCATSSLAGVAKNIQYFGAGTRLSVL.

The CDR3 nucleotides are TGTGCCAGCAGCTTGGCATCAGGGATGGGAAGGCAGCCCCAGCATTTT. Its translation: CASSLASGMGRQPQHF. The chain couples TRBV5-6 to TRBJ1-5; D is possibly TRBD1 (5 bases). Trimming cost V 0 bases and J 7 bases, with 17 bases left between them. The CDR3 is made up of 16 amino acids. CDR1 and CDR2 (germline): SGHDT, YYEEEE.

The chain links TRBV7-9 to TRBJ2-1, with D possibly matching TRBD2 (6 bases). The CDR3 runs 15 residues. Trimming shortened V by 3 bases and J by 0 bases, and 9 bases separated the two germline ends. CDR1 and CDR2 from the germline V gene are SEHNR and FQNEAQ (reference sequence). The CDR3, as DNA: TGTGCCAGCAGCTTCCGGGAGAGCTCCTACAATGAGCAGTTCTTC. Amino acids: CASSFRESSYNEQFF.

V usage is TRBV11-2 and J usage is TRBJ2-1, with D possibly matching TRBD2 (5 bases). Germline V CDR1 and CDR2: SGHAT, FQNNGV. V gave up 1 base and J gave up 2 bases, with 9 bases separating them. CDR3 length: 15 residues. CDR3 DNA: TGTGCCAGCAGCTTAGCTCGAGCGGCCTACAATGAGCAGTTCTTC. Translation: CASSLARAAYNEQFF.

This sequence joins TRBV11-2 and TRBJ2-3, with 11 bases lining up with TRBD2. CDR3 length: 19 amino acids. J was trimmed by 0 bases and V by 3 bases; bases with no gene match: 11. The germline gives CDR1 SGHAT, CDR2 FQNNGV. The CDR3 DNA sequence: TGTGCCAGCAGCTTCCATGTTTTCTTAGCGGGAGGGAGCACAGATACGCAGTATTTT. Protein: CASSFHVFLAGGSTDTQYF.

In this sample, this clonotype turned up a few times. The V and J genes are TRBV2 and TRBJ2-7; TRBD2 matches 9 bases. Looked up from germline, CDR1 is SNHLY and CDR2 is FYNNEI. With 6 bases clipped from V and 0 bases from J, the junction kept 6 bases outside the gene matches. This CDR3 contains 15 residues. In DNA form, the CDR3 reads TGTGCCAGCAGCACGCGGACTAGCGACTCCTACGAGCAGTACTTC. As protein: CASSTRTSDSYEQYF.

The V gene is TRBV29-1, the J gene TRBJ2-2; D is uncertain. The CDR3 runs to 12 residues. The V and J ends lost 4 bases and 7 bases respectively, with 10 bases between them. The germline V gene encodes CDR1 SQVTM and CDR2 ANQGSEA. The CDR3 reads CSVVVVNGELFF. The CDR3 DNA reads TGCAGCGTTGTGGTCGTGAACGGGGAGCTGTTTTTT.

On this clonotype itself: One end of the junction is discordant with germline, which a read error may explain. This chain joins TRBV5-6 and TRBJ2-7; perhaps TRBD1 as D (6 bases). CDR3 length: 17 amino acids. Germline loops: CDR1 SGHDT, CDR2 YYEEEE. In nucleotides, the CDR3 is TGTGCCAGCAGCTTATGGATAGGGGGTATAAGGTCCTACGAGCGGTACTTC. Amino acids: CASSLWIGGIRSYERYF.

This chain connects TRBV11-2 to TRBJ2-7, with 7 positions matching TRBD2. Losses at the gene ends were 3 bases for V and 6 bases for J; bases not matched to a gene: 5. Germline V gene sequence: CDR1 SGHAT, CDR2 FQNNGV. The length of the CDR3 is 13 residues. In DNA, the CDR3 is TGTGCCAGCAGCTTGGGGAGGGTGTCCGAGCAGTACTTC. Its translation is CASSLGRVSEQYF.

The chain joins TRBV29-1 to TRBJ2-1; D may be TRBD1 (5 bases). The CDR3 length is 12 residues. V was pared by 1 base and J by 9 bases, with 10 bases between. The germline V gene has CDR1 SQVTM and CDR2 ANQGSEA. The CDR3 bases are TGCAGCGTTGAAGCAGGGTTCGGTGAGCAGTTCTTC. Its protein product is CSVEAGFGEQFF.

The sample holds one count of this clonotype. The rearrangement uses TRBV3-1 and TRBJ2-1, with 9 bases fitting TRBD2. Trimming removed 4 bases from V and 3 bases from J; junction bases left unmatched: 7. Per germline, CDR1 LGHDT and CDR2 YNNKEL (reference sequence). The CDR3 has 16 residues. The CDR3 nucleotides read TGTGCCAGCAGCCCAATAGCGGGAGATATCTACAATGAGCAGTTCTTC. It encodes CASSPIAGDIYNEQFF.

This chain connects TRBV28 to TRBJ2-1; D unclear. CDR3 length: 12 amino acids. V was clipped by 2 bases and J by 9 bases, with 8 bases between them. Germline V gene data show CDR1 as MDHEN and CDR2 as SYDVKM. The CDR3 loop reads CASSLRSGEQFF. CDR3 DNA: TGTGCCAGCAGTTTACGGTCAGGTGAGCAGTTCTTC.

The rearrangement joins TRBV27 to TRBJ2-7; D is unclear. Germline V CDR1 and CDR2: MNHEY, SMNVEV (reference sequence). This CDR3 is 14 amino acids long. Trimming took 4 bases from V and 5 from J, leaving 15 bases between them. This CDR3 is CASSSSQYLNEQYF. The CDR3 DNA sequence: TGTGCCAGCAGTTCCTCCCAATACCTGAACGAGCAGTACTTC.